This is a list of T cell receptor beta chains from one sample in a study of blood T cells in healthy people across ages. TCRdb analysed the 5' RACE reads with MiXCR anew, one entry per CDR3 protein. The table lists over a million distinct CDR3 sequences, 40% to 45% of them singletons. Sequenced: blood. Receptor source: a woman younger than 30 in good health. Each CDR3 is given with its conserved first and last residue. Each record gives: J gene, D gene, clone size, V gene, CDR3 DNA, CDR3 protein. A D gene is named only where the DNA matches it firmly. A clone size is listed for some rows: how often the clone was seen (once, few, many), or a class if it is expanded.

TRBJ2-7,-,-,TRBV25-1,TGTGCCAGCAGTGCTCGTACGGTTCGAACCTACGAGCAGTACTTC,CASSARTVRTYEQYF
TRBJ1-1,-,-,TRBV4-2,TGTGCCAGCAGCCGGGAGGGGACGGGTACTGAAGCTTTCTTT,CASSREGTGTEAFF
TRBJ1-5,-,-,TRBV7-9,TGTGCCAGCAGCTTTACTGACAATCAGCCCCAGCATTTT,CASSFTDNQPQHF
TRBJ2-5,-,many,TRBV7-2,TGTGCCAGCAGCTTCTTTGAGACCCAGTACTTC,CASSFFETQYF
TRBJ2-3,-,few,TRBV20-1,TGCAGTGCTAGTGTGCTTACTTCTTCTGGAGATACGCAGTATTTT,CSASVLTSSGDTQYF
TRBJ2-3,TRBD1,-,TRBV6-5,TGTGCCAGCAGTTACTCCGCGAGGACAGGGCGGGGCACAGATACGCAGTATTTT,CASSYSARTGRGTDTQYF
TRBJ2-7,TRBD2,few,TRBV4-1,TGTGCCAGCAGCCAAGATCCGGGGGGCGAGCAGTACTTC,CASSQDPGGEQYF
TRBJ2-5,-,-,TRBV12-5,TGTGCTAGTGGTTTCTACCTTCAACAAGAGACCCAGTACTTC,CASGFYLQQETQYF
TRBJ1-2,-,few,TRBV12-3/TRBV12-4,TGTGCCAGCAGTTTGAGCGATCAAGGCTACACCTTC,CASSLSDQGYTF
TRBJ2-2,-,-,TRBV5-6,TGTGCCAGCAGCTTAGGGCCGAGAAACACCGGGGAGCTGTTTTTT,CASSLGPRNTGELFF
TRBJ2-7,TRBD2,few,TRBV7-2,TGTGCCTGCAGCCCAGCTAGCGGGAGGTCCTACGAGCAGTACTTC,CACSPASGRSYEQYF
TRBJ2-7,TRBD2,-,TRBV13,TGTGCCAGCAGCCAAGGGACTAGCGGGGAGGATGAGCAGTACTTC,CASSQGTSGEDEQYF
TRBJ2-7,TRBD2,few,TRBV28,TGTGCCAGCAGTACCATCCCTGGGGGGACTAGCGCACCCTACGAGCAGTACTTC,CASSTIPGGTSAPYEQYF
TRBJ1-5,-,-,TRBV7-8,TGTGCCAGCAGCACCTACAGGGAGAGCAATCAGCCCCAGCATTTT,CASSTYRESNQPQHF
TRBJ2-1,TRBD2,-,TRBV11-3,TGTGCCAGCAGCTTAGGTCCAGCGGGGGCAAGCTACAATGAGCAGTTCTTC,CASSLGPAGASYNEQFF
TRBJ2-4,-,-,TRBV7-2,TGTGCCAGCAGCCGGAGGGGAATTGCCAAAAACATTCAGTACTTC,CASSRRGIAKNIQYF
TRBJ2-7,TRBD1,few,TRBV12-5,TGTGCTAGTGGTTCTCCCCCCGGGACAGGGCCGTACGAGCAGTACTTC,CASGSPPGTGPYEQYF
TRBJ2-3,-,-,TRBV6-1,TGTGCCAGCAGTGAAGGGGGGGGGGCAGCAGATACGCAGTATTTT,CASSEGGGAADTQYF
TRBJ2-7,-,-,TRBV15,TGTGCCACCAGCAGAGATAAATGGTCAGGGAACGAGCAGTACTTC,CATSRDKWSGNEQYF
TRBJ2-5,-,-,TRBV2,TGTGCCAGCAGTGAGCAGAGGGGTGCAGGGTTCAGGGAGACCCAGTACTTC,CASSEQRGAGFRETQYF
TRBJ2-1,-,few,TRBV7-2,TGTGCCAGCAGCTTAGTATCGGGTGCCCCCGATGAGCAGTTCTTC,CASSLVSGAPDEQFF
TRBJ2-3,-,-,TRBV27,TGTGCCAGCAGCCGGACAACCCGCACGGGGGATACGCAGTATTTT,CASSRTTRTGDTQYF
TRBJ2-7,TRBD2,few,TRBV10-3,TGTGCCATCAGTGTCGCGGGAGGGCCCCCCGAGCAGTACTTC,CAISVAGGPPEQYF
TRBJ2-1,-,-,TRBV6-2/TRBV6-3,TGTGCCAGCAGCCCCCGGGCGGGGATGAACAATGAGCAGTTCTTC,CASSPRAGMNNEQFF
TRBJ2-5,TRBD1,-,TRBV10-3,TGTGCCATCAGTGAGTTGGGACAGGGGTACGAGCGGTACTTC,CAISELGQGYERYF
TRBJ2-3,TRBD1,few,TRBV20-1,TGCAGTGCAGATGACAGGGGGCGCGTGGATACGCAGTATTTT,CSADDRGRVDTQYF
TRBJ1-1,-,-,TRBV6-5,TGTGCCAGCAGTTCCGCTGCGGAGGGGGTCACTGAAGCTTTCTTT,CASSSAAEGVTEAFF
TRBJ1-2,-,-,TRBV14,TGTGCCAGCAGCCAAGATGTCAGGCTTTTTGGCTACACCTTC,CASSQDVRLFGYTF
TRBJ1-2,TRBD1,-,TRBV7-9,TGTGCCAGCAGCTCCGATGACAGGGGGTACTCTGGCTACACCTTC,CASSSDDRGYSGYTF
TRBJ1-2,TRBD1,once,TRBV28,TGTGCCAGCAGTTCACCCGGGACAGGGAACAGGAGCTACACCTTC,CASSSPGTGNRSYTF
TRBJ2-7,TRBD2,-,TRBV20-1,TGCAGTGCTAGTGTGTTGGGACTAGCGGGACCGGCGGGCTACGAGCAGTACTTC,CSASVLGLAGPAGYEQYF
TRBJ1-1,TRBD1,few,TRBV5-1,TGCGCCAGCAGCTTTGGCGCAGGGGGTATGAACACTGAAGCTTTCTTT,CASSFGAGGMNTEAFF
TRBJ2-5,-,-,TRBV4-1,TGCGCCAGCAGCCAAGGCGGGGGACAGTGGATCTACGAGCGGTACTTC,CASSQGGGQWIYERYF
TRBJ1-1,TRBD1,-,TRBV27,TGTGCCAGCAGTACAGACAGGGGACACACTGAAGCTTTCTTT,CASSTDRGHTEAFF
TRBJ2-4,TRBD1,-,TRBV7-2,TGTGCCAGCAGCTTAGACAGGGGTATAGGCAAAAACATTCAGTACTTC,CASSLDRGIGKNIQYF
TRBJ1-3,-,many,TRBV7-2,TGTGCCAGCAGCTTAGTTGGGTCGGGAAACACCATATATTTT,CASSLVGSGNTIYF
TRBJ2-2,-,many,TRBV7-3,TGTGCCAGCAGCTTATCCGGGAACACCGGGGAGCTGTTTTTT,CASSLSGNTGELFF
TRBJ2-7,-,-,TRBV12-3/TRBV12-4,TGTGCCAGCAGTCCAACAGGGCGCTCGTCCCACGAGCAGTACTTC,CASSPTGRSSHEQYF
TRBJ1-1,-,once,TRBV30,TGTGCCTGGAGTGTACGGGGAGATAGGGCTTTCTTT,CAWSVRGDRAFF
TRBJ2-5,-,-,TRBV15,TGTGCCACCAGCAGAGGTCAGGGAACACAAGAGACCCAGTACTTC,CATSRGQGTQETQYF
TRBJ1-2,-,once,TRBV10-3,TGTGCCATCAGTGAAATCCGGGCGCAAACCTATGGCTACACCTTC,CAISEIRAQTYGYTF
TRBJ2-7,-,-,TRBV21-1,TGTGCCAGCAGCAAAGATTCCGACAGCCACGTCTCCTACAATGAGCAGTACTTC,CASSKDSDSHVSYNEQYF
TRBJ1-2,-,few,TRBV21-1,TGTGCCAGCGGTAGGGGCCTCTATGGCTACACCTTC,CASGRGLYGYTF
TRBJ1-4,-,-,TRBV7-9,TGCGCCAGCAGCACCCGGATAGCCCTAAGGAATGAAAAACTGTTTTTT,CASSTRIALRNEKLFF
TRBJ1-2,-,few,TRBV20-1,TGCAGTGCTAGGGCAGGGGATCGCTATGGCTACACCTTC,CSARAGDRYGYTF
TRBJ1-6,-,few,TRBV28,TGTGCGAGCGGGTTTAGGAATTCACCCCTCCACTTT,CASGFRNSPLHF
TRBJ2-3,TRBD1,few,TRBV20-1,TGCAGTGCTATTGTGAACAGGGGTCAATCTGCGGATACGCAGTATTTT,CSAIVNRGQSADTQYF
TRBJ2-3,TRBD2,-,TRBV7-2,TGTGCCAGCACCCATGGACTAGCGGGGGGAAGACTGGGTACGCAGTATTTT,CASTHGLAGGRLGTQYF